This entry features one T cell receptor beta chain sequence. This clonotype occurred once. Its antigen remains unidentified. Per-base qualities were not stored, and no clone one base away is much larger. The sample originates from a study of blood T cells in healthy people across ages (dated by TCRdb to between 2014 and 2017). Notes on the research overall: In model experiments, roughly one uniquely barcoded TCR beta cDNA molecule per two T cells was captured by template switching. Using deep sequencing normalized with unique cDNA molecular identifiers, the study measured how TCR beta repertoire diversity changes with age. The donors were divided into four age groups: young (average roughly 15 years), middle-aged (about 41), aged (approximately 59) and long-lived (82). To avoid experimental bias, donors of different ages were spread randomly across the sequencing lanes. Using the same blood draw, the study looked at two additional independent replicas of 1 million unique cDNA reads for two donors, one aged 18 to 30 and the other aged 80 or older.

On the study overall, not on this receptor specifically: As age increased, observed TCR beta diversity per million T cells dropped in a roughly linear way, and a significant reduction was already evident by age 40. The percentage of naive T cells measured by flow cytometry correlated strongly with observed TCR beta diversity. Compared with the aged group, the long-lived group had more naive CD4+ T cells, fewer expanded clones and increased TCR diversity, suggesting age selection. Since profiling was done on bulk unsorted PBMCs, naive and antigen-experienced compartments could not be conclusively compared. The CMV infection status of donors was not known, potentially confounding age-related changes in expanded clonotypes. Estimates of total diversity from one million sequenced T cells were regarded as lower bounds and underestimates.

Libraries were constructed by 5' RACE. The listed sequencing device is Illumina HiSeq 2500. A second PCR of 7 to 11 cycles was performed with a sample-barcoded 5' primer and a J-beta primer mix. Each TCR beta cDNA molecule received a unique molecular identifier from a template-switch 5' adaptor carrying 12 random nucleotides. At least 2.5 million CDR3-containing paired-end reads were obtained from each sample. First-strand cDNA synthesis was performed from all RNA using the Mint cDNA synthesis kit, with priming by a TRBC-specific oligonucleotide. After uracil-DNA glycosylase treatment, a first 18-cycle PCR used universal primers M1SS and BC2_uni_R on all cDNA. As for the original processing: For normalization, 1 million high-quality reads were randomly selected from each sample, with every read carrying a distinct molecular identifier. Instead of being binned into consensus sequences, reads that shared molecular identifiers were thrown out. MiTCR, run with a Q25 quality threshold and the strictest error-elimination algorithm, handled CDR3 identification, clonotype clustering and error correction. A nonparametric unseen species model with Euler transformation was used to estimate a lower bound on total TCR beta diversity. TCRdb ran its own pipeline on the public reads, namely fastp trimming at Q25 and MiXCR clone calling, and kept in-frame beta chains. Entries are consolidated by CDR3 protein sequence, retaining the most common genes and DNA. The V and J calls follow TCRdb's processing rather than the paper's. The sample yields some 1.4 million distinct CDR3 sequences; 42% were counted once. Together, the top ten hold 7.9% of the sample.

Donors were 39 systemically healthy Caucasian individuals from Russia aged roughly 6 to 90 years. Approximately 11 milliliters of peripheral blood were drawn from each donor into EDTA-treated Vacutainer tubes. Ficoll-Paque density-gradient centrifugation was used to isolate PBMCs, with at least 7 million per sample. Total RNA was extracted from PBMCs with Trizol reagent, with at least 5 micrograms obtained per sample. The percentages of naive CD45RAhigh/CD27high T cells were determined by flow cytometry on a PBMC aliquot from every donor. Reading from cysteine to phenylalanine, the CDR3 counts 14 amino acids. Just CDR3 DNA is preserved here, 42 bases in frame from base 1. In the germline V gene, CDR1 corresponds to SNHLY and CDR2 to FYNNEI. Relative to germline, V is 5 bases shorter and J is 3 bases shorter, with 13 bases between their ends.

The sample comprised blood. The rearrangement joined TRBV2 to TRBJ1-1, with an unclear D gene assignment. The source of this sequence is a woman younger than 30 in good health. The CDR3 is CASSLPPGYTEAFF. Read as DNA, the sequence is TGTGCCAGCAGTCTACCTCCGGGGTACACTGAAGCTTTCTTT.